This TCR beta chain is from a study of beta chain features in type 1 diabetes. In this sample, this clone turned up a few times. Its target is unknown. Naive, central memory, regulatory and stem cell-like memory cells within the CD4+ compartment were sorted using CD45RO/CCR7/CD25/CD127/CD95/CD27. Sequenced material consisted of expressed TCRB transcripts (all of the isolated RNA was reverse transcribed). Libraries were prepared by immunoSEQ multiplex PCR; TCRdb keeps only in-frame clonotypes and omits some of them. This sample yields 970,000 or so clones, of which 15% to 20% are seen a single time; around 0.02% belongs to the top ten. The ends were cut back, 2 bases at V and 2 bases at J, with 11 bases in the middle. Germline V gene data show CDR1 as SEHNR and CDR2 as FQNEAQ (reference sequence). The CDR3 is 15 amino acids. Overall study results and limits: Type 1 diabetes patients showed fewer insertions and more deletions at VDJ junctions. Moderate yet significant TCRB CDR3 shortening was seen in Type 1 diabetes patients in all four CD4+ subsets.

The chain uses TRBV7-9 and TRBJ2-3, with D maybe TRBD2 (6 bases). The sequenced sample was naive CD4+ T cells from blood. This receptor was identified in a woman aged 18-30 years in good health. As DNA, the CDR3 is TGTGCCAGCAGCTTACTACGGGGGTCCACAGATACGCAGTATTTT. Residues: CASSLLRGSTDTQYF.